This T cell receptor (beta chain) was recorded in a study of T cell responses to AZD1222 COVID-19 vaccine. Study outcomes and limitations: Close to half of all spike-specific TCRs reportedly target regions of the variants that are unmutated.

Here immunoSEQ multiplex PCR was the method, and the copy in TCRdb shows in-frame clones only, minus some. This table holds under 150,000 clones, 85% to 90% found once. Comment on this clone: The antigen is unknown.

Germline V gene data show CDR1 as SGHAT and CDR2 as FQNNGV. The CDR3 consists of 14 residues. Trimming pared 2 bases from V and 6 bases from J, leaving 10 bases between. The sequence came from an adult who received the AZD1222 COVID-19 vaccine. Sequences were derived from peripheral blood, sampled 28 days after the second AZD1222 dose. The V call is TRBV11-2, the J call TRBJ2-2; D remains ambiguous. CDR3 DNA: TGTGCCAGCAGCTTAACGTGGGTCGCCGGGGAGCTGTTTTTT. It yields the protein CASSLTWVAGELFF.